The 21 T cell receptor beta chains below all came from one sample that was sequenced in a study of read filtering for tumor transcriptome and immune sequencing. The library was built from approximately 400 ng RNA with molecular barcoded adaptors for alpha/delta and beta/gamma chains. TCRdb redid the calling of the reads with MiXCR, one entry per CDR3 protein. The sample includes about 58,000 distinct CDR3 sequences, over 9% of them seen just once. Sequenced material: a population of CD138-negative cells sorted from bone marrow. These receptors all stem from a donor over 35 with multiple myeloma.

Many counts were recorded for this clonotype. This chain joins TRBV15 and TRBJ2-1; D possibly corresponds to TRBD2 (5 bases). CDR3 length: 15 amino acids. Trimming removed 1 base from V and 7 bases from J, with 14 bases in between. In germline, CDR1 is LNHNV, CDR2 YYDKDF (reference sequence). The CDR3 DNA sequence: TGTGCCACCAGCAGAGGTACCGAGGGCCCAAATGAGCAGTTCTTC. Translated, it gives CATSRGTEGPNEQFF.

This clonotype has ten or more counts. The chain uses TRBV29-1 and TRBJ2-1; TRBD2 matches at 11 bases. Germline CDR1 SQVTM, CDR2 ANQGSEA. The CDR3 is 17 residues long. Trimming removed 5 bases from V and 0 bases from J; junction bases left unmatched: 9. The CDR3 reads CSVRRSGGATSYNEQFF. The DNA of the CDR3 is TGCAGCGTTCGTCGTAGCGGGGGGGCTACCTCCTACAATGAGCAGTTCTTC.

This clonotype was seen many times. In nucleotides, the CDR3 is TGCGCCAGCAGCTTGGGACTAGCGGGGGCCCAAGAGACCCAGTACTTC. This gives the protein CASSLGLAGAQETQYF. The rearrangement uses TRBV5-1 and TRBJ2-5; 12 bases fit TRBD2. The germline CDR1 and CDR2 sequences are SGHRS and YFSETQ. The CDR3 has 16 residues. V was pared by 0 bases and J by 1 base, with 1 base of the junction left unmatched.

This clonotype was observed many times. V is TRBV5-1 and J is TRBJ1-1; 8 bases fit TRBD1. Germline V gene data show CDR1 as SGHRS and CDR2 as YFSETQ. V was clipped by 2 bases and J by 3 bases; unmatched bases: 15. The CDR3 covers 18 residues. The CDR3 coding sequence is TGCGCCAGCAGCTTAGGAGGACAGGGTAAATTTACTTACACTGAAGCTTTCTTT. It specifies CASSLGGQGKFTYTEAFF.

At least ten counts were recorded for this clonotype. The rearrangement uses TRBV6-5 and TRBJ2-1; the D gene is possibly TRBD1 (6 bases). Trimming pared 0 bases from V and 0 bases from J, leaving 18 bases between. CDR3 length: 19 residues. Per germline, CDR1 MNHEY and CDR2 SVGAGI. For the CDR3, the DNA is TGTGCCAGCAGTTACTCTACACGTCGGGACACCGCCTCCTACAATGAGCAGTTCTTC. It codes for CASSYSTRRDTASYNEQFF.

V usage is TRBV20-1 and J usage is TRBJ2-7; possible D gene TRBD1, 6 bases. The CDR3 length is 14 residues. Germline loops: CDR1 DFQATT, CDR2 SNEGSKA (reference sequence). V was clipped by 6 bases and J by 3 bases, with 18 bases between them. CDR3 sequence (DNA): TGCAGTGCAACCCCCCGGGACACGAGCTACGAGCAGTACTTC. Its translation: CSATPRDTSYEQYF.

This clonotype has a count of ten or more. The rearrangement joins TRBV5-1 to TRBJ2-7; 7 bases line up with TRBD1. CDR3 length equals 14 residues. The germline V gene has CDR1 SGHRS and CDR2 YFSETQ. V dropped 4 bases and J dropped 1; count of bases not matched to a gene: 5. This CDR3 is CASSPGTVSYEQYF. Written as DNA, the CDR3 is TGCGCCAGCAGCCCCGGGACAGTATCCTACGAGCAGTACTTC. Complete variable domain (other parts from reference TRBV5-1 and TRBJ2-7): KAGVTQTPRYLIKTRGQQVTLSCSPISGHRSVSWYQQTPGQGLQFLFEYFSETQRNKGNFPGRFSGRQFSNSRSEMNVSTLELGDSALYLCASSPGTVSYEQYFGPGTRLTVT.

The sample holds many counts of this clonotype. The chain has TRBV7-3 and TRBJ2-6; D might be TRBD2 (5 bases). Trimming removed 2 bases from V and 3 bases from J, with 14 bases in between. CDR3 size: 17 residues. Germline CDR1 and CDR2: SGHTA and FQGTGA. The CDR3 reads CASSLLAGNGGANVLTF. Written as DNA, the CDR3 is TGTGCCAGCAGCTTACTAGCTGGGAATGGTGGGGCCAACGTCCTGACTTTC.

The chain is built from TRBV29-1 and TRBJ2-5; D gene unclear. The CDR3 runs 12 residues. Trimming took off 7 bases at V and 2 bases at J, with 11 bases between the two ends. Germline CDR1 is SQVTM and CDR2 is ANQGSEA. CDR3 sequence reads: CSAGQPQETQYF. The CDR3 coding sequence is TGCAGCGCCGGGCAGCCACAAGAGACCCAGTACTTC.

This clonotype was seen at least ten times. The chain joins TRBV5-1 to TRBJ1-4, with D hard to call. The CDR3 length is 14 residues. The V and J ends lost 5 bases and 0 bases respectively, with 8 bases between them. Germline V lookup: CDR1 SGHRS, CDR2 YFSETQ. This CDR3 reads CASSVDATNEKLFF. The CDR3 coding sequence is TGCGCCAGCAGTGTGGATGCAACTAATGAAAAACTGTTTTTT.

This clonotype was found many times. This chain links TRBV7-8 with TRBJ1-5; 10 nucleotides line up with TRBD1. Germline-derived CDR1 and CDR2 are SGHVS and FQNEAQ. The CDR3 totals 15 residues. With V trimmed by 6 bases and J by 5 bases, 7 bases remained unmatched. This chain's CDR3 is CASSPTGGEYQPQHF. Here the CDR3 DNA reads TGTGCCAGCAGTCCGACAGGGGGCGAGTATCAGCCCCAGCATTTT.

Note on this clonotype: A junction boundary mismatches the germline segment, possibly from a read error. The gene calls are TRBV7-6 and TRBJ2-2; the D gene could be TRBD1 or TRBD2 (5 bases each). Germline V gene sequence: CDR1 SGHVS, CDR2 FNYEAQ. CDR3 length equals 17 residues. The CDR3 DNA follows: TGTGCCAGCAGCTTATCCAAGGGGATATACAGCACCGGGGAGCTGTTCTTT. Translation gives CASSLSKGIYSTGELFF. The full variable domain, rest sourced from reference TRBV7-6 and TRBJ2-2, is GAGVSQSPRYKVTKRGQDVALRCDPISGHVSLYWYRQALGQGPEFLTYFNYEAQQDKSGLPNDRFSAERPEGSISTLTIQRTEQRDSAMYRCASSLSKGIYSTGELFFGEGSRLTVL.

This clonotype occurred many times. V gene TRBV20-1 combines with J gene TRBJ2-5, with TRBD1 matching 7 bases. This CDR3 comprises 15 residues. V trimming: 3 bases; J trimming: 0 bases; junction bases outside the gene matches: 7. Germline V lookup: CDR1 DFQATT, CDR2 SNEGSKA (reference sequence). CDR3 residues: CSASETGPYQETQYF. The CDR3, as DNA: TGCAGTGCTAGCGAGACAGGGCCCTACCAAGAGACCCAGTACTTC.

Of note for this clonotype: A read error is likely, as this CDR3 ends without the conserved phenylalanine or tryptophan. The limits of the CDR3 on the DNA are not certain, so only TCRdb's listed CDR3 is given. CDR3 sequence reads: CASSFRYNEQIC. The gene calls are TRBV5-6 and TRBJ2-1. CDR1 is SGHDT and CDR2 is YYEEEE in the germline V gene. The CDR3 spans 12 residues, counting both ends.

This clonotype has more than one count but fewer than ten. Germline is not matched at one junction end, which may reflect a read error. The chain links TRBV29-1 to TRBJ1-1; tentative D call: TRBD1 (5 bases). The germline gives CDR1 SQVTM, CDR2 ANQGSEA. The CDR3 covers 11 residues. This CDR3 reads CSAGPGTGAFF. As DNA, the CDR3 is TGCAGCGCCGGGCCAGGGACTGGAGCTTTCTTT. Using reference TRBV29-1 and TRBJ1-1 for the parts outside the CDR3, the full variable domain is SAVISQKPSRDICQRGTSLTIQCQVDSQVTMMFWYRQQPGQSLTLIATANQGSEATYESGFVIDKFPISRPNLTFSTLTVSNMSPEDSSIYLCSAGPGTGAFFGQGTRLTVV.

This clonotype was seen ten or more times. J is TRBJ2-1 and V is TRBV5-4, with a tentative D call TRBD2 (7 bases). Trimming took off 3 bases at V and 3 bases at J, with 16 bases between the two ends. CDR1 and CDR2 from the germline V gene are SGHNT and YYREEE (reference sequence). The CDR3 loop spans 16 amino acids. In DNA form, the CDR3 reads TGTGCCAGCAGCTCGGGGGCGGGGGCCATCTACAATGAGCAGTTCTTC. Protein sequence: CASSSGAGAIYNEQFF.

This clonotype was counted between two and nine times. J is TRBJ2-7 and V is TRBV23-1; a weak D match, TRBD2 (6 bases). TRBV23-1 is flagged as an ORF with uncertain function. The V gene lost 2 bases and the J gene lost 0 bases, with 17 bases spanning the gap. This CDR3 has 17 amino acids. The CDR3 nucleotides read TGCGCCAGCAGTCAACGTGACCCGGGGGTGGCCTCCTACGAGCAGTACTTC. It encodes CASSQRDPGVASYEQYF.

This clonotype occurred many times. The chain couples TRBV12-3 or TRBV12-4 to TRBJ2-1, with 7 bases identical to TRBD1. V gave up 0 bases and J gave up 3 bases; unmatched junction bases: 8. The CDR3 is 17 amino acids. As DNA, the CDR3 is TGTGCCAGCAGTTTAGCGAAGGGGGCAGGGGTCTACAATGAGCAGTTCTTC. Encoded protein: CASSLAKGAGVYNEQFF.

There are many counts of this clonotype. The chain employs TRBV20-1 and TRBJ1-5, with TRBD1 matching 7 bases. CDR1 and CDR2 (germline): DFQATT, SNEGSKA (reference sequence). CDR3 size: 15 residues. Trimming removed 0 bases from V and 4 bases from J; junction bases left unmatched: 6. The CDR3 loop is CSARDLGQQNQPQHF. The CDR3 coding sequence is TGCAGTGCTAGAGACCTGGGACAGCAAAATCAGCCCCAGCATTTT.

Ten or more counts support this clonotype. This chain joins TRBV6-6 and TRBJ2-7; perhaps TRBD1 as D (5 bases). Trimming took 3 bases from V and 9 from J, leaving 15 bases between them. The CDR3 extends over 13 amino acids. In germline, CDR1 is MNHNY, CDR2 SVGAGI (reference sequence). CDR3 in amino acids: CASSYRSPQGQYF. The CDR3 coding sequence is TGTGCCAGCAGTTATAGGTCCCCCCAGGGGCAGTACTTC.

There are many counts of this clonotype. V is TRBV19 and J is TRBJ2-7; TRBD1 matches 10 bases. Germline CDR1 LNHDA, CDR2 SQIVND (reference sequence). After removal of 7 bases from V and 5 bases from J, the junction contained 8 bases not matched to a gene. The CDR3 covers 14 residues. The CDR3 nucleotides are TGTGCCAGTAAAAGAGGGACAGGGGTCCACGAGCAGTACTTC. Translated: CASKRGTGVHEQYF.